These T cell receptor beta chains were read from a single sample in a study of T-cell reconstitution after alpha-beta-depleted transplantation in children. MiXCR, run by TCRdb on the PCR reads, gives a single entry per CDR3 protein. Of 900,000 or so distinct CDR3 sequences listed, roughly 16% were seen once; the top ten hold roughly 5%. This specimen consisted of PBMCs, mostly from graft donor cells, obtained 360 days after TCRalphabeta/CD19-depleted stem cell transplant. Receptor source: a male patient aged 10 to 17 who had a stem cell transplant for acute lymphoblastic leukemia, so the T cells may come from the graft donor. Each CDR3 is given with its conserved first and last residue. The order of the fields is V gene, J gene, D gene, clone size, CDR3 DNA, CDR3 protein. The D gene is left open where the match is weak. Expanded clones get a size class; other rows say once, few or many, or leave the size out.

>TRBV11-2|TRBJ2-3|NA|few
TGTGCCAGCAGCTTAGAAGAAGTACACCGAGGTCGAGATACGCAGTATTTT
CASSLEEVHRGRDTQYF
>TRBV6-1|TRBJ1-1|NA|NA
TGTGCCAGCAGTCCCCAGACAGGAGGGCCTGAAGCTTTCTTT
CASSPQTGGPEAFF
>TRBV12-3/TRBV12-4|TRBJ1-5|NA|NA
TGTGCCAGCAGCCGAGGCACCCTGGGTCAGCCCCAGCATTTT
CASSRGTLGQPQHF
>TRBV10-2|TRBJ2-2|TRBD1|many
TGCGCCAGCAGAGGGGGCTCCGGAACGAACACCGGGGAGCTGTTTTTT
CASRGGSGTNTGELFF
>TRBV25-1|TRBJ2-4|NA|NA
TGTGCCAGCAGTCCGGGGACCGAAGCCAAAAACATTCAGTACTTC
CASSPGTEAKNIQYF
>TRBV5-6|TRBJ2-1|TRBD2|NA
TGTGCCAGCACCCCCTCAGAACTAGCGGGTAGCAATGAGCAGTTCTTC
CASTPSELAGSNEQFF
>TRBV5-1|TRBJ2-1|TRBD2|NA
TGCGCCAGCAGCTTGCCTAAACTAGCGGGAGGCTACAATGAGCAGTTCTTC
CASSLPKLAGGYNEQFF
>TRBV7-8|TRBJ2-7|TRBD2|NA
TGTGCCAGCAGCTTATTTCCTAGCGGGAGGATGTACGAGCAGTACTTC
CASSLFPSGRMYEQYF
>TRBV12-3/TRBV12-4|TRBJ2-1|TRBD2|many
TGTGCCAGCAGTTTCACATCTAGCGGAAGTTACAATGAGCAGTTCTTC
CASSFTSSGSYNEQFF
>TRBV29-1|TRBJ1-5|NA|many
TGCAGCGTTGAAATCGAGAGGTATCAGCCCCAGCATTTT
CSVEIERYQPQHF
>TRBV5-4|TRBJ2-6|TRBD1|once
TGTGCCAGCAGCTTGCGAGTTAGTGGTGGGACAGGGGAAGGATCTGGGGCCAACGTCCTGACTTTC
CASSLRVSGGTGEGSGANVLTF
>TRBV10-3|TRBJ2-5|TRBD1|NA
TGTGCCATCAGTGTGACAGGGATAGCGGAGACCCAGTACTTC
CAISVTGIAETQYF
>TRBV5-1|TRBJ2-1|TRBD2|few
TGCGCCAGCAGCTTGGGAGCGGGGGGCTATGAGCAGTTCTTC
CASSLGAGGYEQFF
>TRBV7-9|TRBJ2-3|NA|few
TGTGCCAGCAGCTCCCCCGGGCTAGCAATAGTAGATACGCAGTATTTT
CASSSPGLAIVDTQYF
>TRBV27|TRBJ2-5|TRBD2|NA
TGTGCCAGCAGTTCGGGAGGGCCCTGGGAGACCCAGTACTTC
CASSSGGPWETQYF
>TRBV6-1|TRBJ2-5|TRBD1|NA
TGTGCCAGCAGATCACGGACAGGGGGCGTCGAGACCCAGTACTTC
CASRSRTGGVETQYF
>TRBV29-1|TRBJ2-1|TRBD2|NA
TGCAGCGTTGAAGATCTCCAGCGGGAGGGCTACAATGAGCAGTTCTTC
CSVEDLQREGYNEQFF
>TRBV24-1|TRBJ2-7|TRBD1|many
TGTGCCACCAGTGAGACCGGGACAGGTGTTTACGAGCAGTACTTC
CATSETGTGVYEQYF
>TRBV5-1|TRBJ2-7|NA|few
TGCGCCAGCAGCTTGGGGAGGGGGGGGCTGTCCTACGAGCAGTACTTC
CASSLGRGGLSYEQYF
>TRBV5-1|TRBJ2-1|TRBD1|few
TGCGCCCTAAACGGCCTACGGGACAGGGGTAAAACTCTACGGAGCAATGAGCAGTTCTTC
CALNGLRDRGKTLRSNEQFF
>TRBV6-2/TRBV6-3|TRBJ2-4|NA|NA
TGTGCCAGCAGTTCTCGTAGGGCCGGTTGGGCCAAAAACATTCAGTACTTC
CASSSRRAGWAKNIQYF
>TRBV24-1|TRBJ2-5|NA|NA
TGTGCCACCAGTGATTTGGGGACAAAGCAAGAGACCCAGTACTTC
CATSDLGTKQETQYF
>TRBV2|TRBJ2-7|TRBD1|NA
TGTGCCAGCGACAGGGGGAACCACGAGCAGTACTTC
CASDRGNHEQYF
>TRBV4-1|TRBJ1-2|TRBD1|NA
TGCGCCAGCAGCCAAGGCGAGGGGGCGCGATATGGCTACACCTTC
CASSQGEGARYGYTF
>TRBV5-1|TRBJ2-5|NA|many
TGCGCCAGCAGCTTGGCCGTATTGGGGGACTGGGAGACCCAGTACTTC
CASSLAVLGDWETQYF
>TRBV24-1|TRBJ2-3|NA|few
TGTGCCACCAGTGATTCCGGGACAAGGAGAACAGATACGCAGTATTTT
CATSDSGTRRTDTQYF
>TRBV5-6|TRBJ2-7|TRBD1|few
TGTGCCAGCAGCGGGGTACTCCCCCGGCTCGGGACAGGGTTCGGCTACGAGCAGTACTTC
CASSGVLPRLGTGFGYEQYF
>TRBV6-5|TRBJ2-1|NA|few
TGTGCCAGTTGTCAAGGCGACAATGAGCAGTTCTTC
CASCQGDNEQFF
>TRBV7-8|TRBJ2-5|TRBD2|few
TGTGCCAGCAGCCAGGTGGTAGCGGGAGCCTCAGAGACCCAGTACTTC
CASSQVVAGASETQYF
>TRBV6-5|TRBJ2-5|NA|many
TGTGCCAGCAGTTACATCTCGGCCCGGCGGACCCAGTACTTC
CASSYISARRTQYF
>TRBV29-1|TRBJ2-5|TRBD1|many
TGCAGCGTTGCCGGGGACAGACAAGAGACCCAGTACTTC
CSVAGDRQETQYF
>TRBV5-1|TRBJ2-3|NA|many
TGCGCCAGCAGCTTGACCATCCTCCAGGGACTCACAGATACGCAGTATTTT
CASSLTILQGLTDTQYF
>TRBV4-2|TRBJ1-1|NA|NA
TGTGCCAGCAGCCATGACGCGGACAACACTGAAGCTTTCTTT
CASSHDADNTEAFF
>TRBV7-3|TRBJ2-7|TRBD2|NA
TGTGCCAGCAGCTTCTATAGCGGGAGTCACTACGAGCAGTACTTC
CASSFYSGSHYEQYF
>TRBV5-6|TRBJ2-7|TRBD2|NA
TGTGCCAGCAGCTTTGGGACTAGCGGGTGGTTTCCCTACGAGCAGTACTTC
CASSFGTSGWFPYEQYF
>TRBV7-8|TRBJ1-6|TRBD1|NA
TGTGCCAGCAGCATCCGACAGGGGGATTCACCCCTCCACTTT
CASSIRQGDSPLHF
>TRBV25-1|TRBJ1-1|NA|few
TGTGCCAGCGGGGGTCAAAGGCACACTGAAGCTTTCTTT
CASGGQRHTEAFF
>TRBV6-1|TRBJ1-2|NA|few
TGTGCCAGCAGTGAAGGGTGGGGATATGGCTACACCTTC
CASSEGWGYGYTF
>TRBV5-1|TRBJ2-1|TRBD1|few
TGCGCCAGCAAAGGGACAGGGGGCTCCTACAATGAGCAGTTCTTC
CASKGTGGSYNEQFF
>TRBV11-3|TRBJ2-1|TRBD2|few
TGTGCCAGCAGCTATGGGACTAGCGGGAGGTACAATGAGCAGTTCTTC
CASSYGTSGRYNEQFF